This T cell receptor beta chain was identified during a study of CD8+ T cells in alopecia areata. This clone was counted between two and nine times. The antigen is unknown. Different DNA sequences within this sample yield the same CDR3. Study-wide results and caveats: Scalp clonality and expanded CD8+ clones among the top 100 fell significantly with tofacitinib. Many expanded lesional clones persisted during tofacitinib (in both scalp and blood). Across lesional scalp, and particularly alopecia totalis/universalis, clonality surpassed that of normal scalp.

V was pared by 5 bases and J by 0 bases, with 7 bases between. The CDR3 is 13 amino acids. Germline assignment: CDR1 LNHNV and CDR2 YYDKDF (reference sequence). Extracted from the samples, RNA was reverse transcribed into cDNA to serve as the sequencing template. Only in-frame clones appear in the TCRdb table, and some are missing; sequencing was by immunoSEQ multiplex PCR. The repertoire has roughly 120,000 clones, about 50% of them found once; the top ten carry 0.46%. Treatment described: oral pan-JAK inhibitor, 5-10 mg twice daily. Sampling of alopecia areata patients yielded lesional scalp punch biopsies as well as peripheral blood.

This receptor was taken from a human donor with alopecia areata. The chain carries TRBV15 and TRBJ1-1; the D gene is possibly TRBD1 (5 bases). Source: CD4+ T cells sorted from blood, taken at week 4, from a patient treated with tofacitinib. CDR3 nucleotides: TGTGCCACCAGCGGGGGGATGAACACTGAAGCTTTCTTT. Translating it yields CATSGGMNTEAFF.